This T cell receptor beta chain derives from a study of shared clonotypes between healthy human individuals. The trim removed 7 bases at V and 5 bases at J, leaving 19 bases unmatched. Germline V gene sequence: CDR1 SGHTA, CDR2 FQGNSA. The CDR3 contains 18 residues. Only in-frame clones appear in the TCRdb table, and some are missing; sequencing was by immunoSEQ multiplex PCR. The table records 2 million to 2.5 million clones, 85% to 95% of them present only once. Sequencing input: naive CD4+ T cells from PBMCs. Subset given: CD45RA+ positively selected. J is TRBJ2-5 and V is TRBV7-2; 10 bases line up with TRBD2. This TCR was sampled from a man between 18 and 35 years old in good health. Some clones in this sample may be carry-over from other donors' samples. CDR3 protein: CASIQGTSAFGYVETQYF. CDR3 bases: TGTGCCAGCATCCAAGGGACTAGCGCTTTTGGTTATGTGGAGACCCAGTACTTC.